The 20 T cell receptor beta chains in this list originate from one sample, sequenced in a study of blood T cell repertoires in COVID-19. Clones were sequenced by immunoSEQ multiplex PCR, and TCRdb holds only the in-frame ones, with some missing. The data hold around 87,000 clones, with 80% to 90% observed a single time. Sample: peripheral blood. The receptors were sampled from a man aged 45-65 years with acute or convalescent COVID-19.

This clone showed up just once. The CDR3 loop is CAISESSSGVEKLFF. The CDR3, as DNA: TGTGCCATCAGTGAGTCGAGTAGCGGGGTTGAAAAACTGTTTTTT. The rearrangement uses TRBV10-3 and TRBJ1-4; D unresolved. Trimming took 0 bases from V and 7 from J, leaving 12 bases between them. Germline V gene sequence: CDR1 ENHRY, CDR2 SYGVKD. CDR3 size: 15 residues.

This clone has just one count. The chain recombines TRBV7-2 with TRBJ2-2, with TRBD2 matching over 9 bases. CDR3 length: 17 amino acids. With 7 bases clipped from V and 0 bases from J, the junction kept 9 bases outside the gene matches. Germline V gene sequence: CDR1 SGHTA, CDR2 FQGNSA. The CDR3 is CASILRTSESNTGELFF. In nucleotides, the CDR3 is TGTGCCAGCATCCTAAGGACTAGCGAGTCGAACACCGGGGAGCTGTTTTTT.

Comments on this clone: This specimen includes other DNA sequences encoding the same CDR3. CDR3 residues: CASSLLGQRGTEAFF. Here the CDR3 DNA reads TGTGCCAGTAGTCTCCTAGGACAGAGAGGGACTGAAGCTTTCTTT. The V gene is TRBV19, the J gene TRBJ1-1, with D perhaps TRBD1 (6 bases). The germline gives CDR1 LNHDA, CDR2 SQIVND (reference sequence). There are 15 residues in the CDR3. Trimming stripped 5 bases from V and 5 bases from J, with 18 bases between.

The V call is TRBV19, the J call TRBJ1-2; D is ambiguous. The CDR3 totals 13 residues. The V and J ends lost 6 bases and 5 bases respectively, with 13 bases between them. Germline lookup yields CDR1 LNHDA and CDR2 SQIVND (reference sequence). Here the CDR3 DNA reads TGTGCCAGTAGCCTCCGGGATCTATATGGCTACACCTTC. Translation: CASSLRDLYGYTF.

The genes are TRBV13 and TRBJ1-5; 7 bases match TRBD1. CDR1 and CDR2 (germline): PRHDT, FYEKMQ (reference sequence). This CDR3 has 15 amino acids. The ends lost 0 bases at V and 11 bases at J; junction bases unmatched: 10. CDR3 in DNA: TGTGCCAGCAGCTTAGGTCAGGGGGGCGGTAGGACCCAGCATTTT. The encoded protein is CASSLGQGGGRTQHF.

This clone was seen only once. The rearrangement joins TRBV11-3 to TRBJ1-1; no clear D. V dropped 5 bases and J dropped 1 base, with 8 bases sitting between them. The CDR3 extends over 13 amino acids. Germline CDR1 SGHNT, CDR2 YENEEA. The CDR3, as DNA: TGTGCCAGCAGCCCTCCGGGGAACACTGAAGCTTTCTTT. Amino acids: CASSPPGNTEAFF.

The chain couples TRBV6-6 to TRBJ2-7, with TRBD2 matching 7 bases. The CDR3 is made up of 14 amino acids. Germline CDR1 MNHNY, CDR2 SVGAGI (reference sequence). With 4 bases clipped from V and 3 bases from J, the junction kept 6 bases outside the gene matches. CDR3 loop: CASSSQGGDYEQYF. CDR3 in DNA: TGTGCCAGCAGTTCGCAGGGAGGGGACTACGAGCAGTACTTC.

The CDR3 DNA sequence: TGTGCCAGCAGTCCACGGCGGGACAGGGACAATCAGCCCCAGCATTTT. Its translation: CASSPRRDRDNQPQHF. J is TRBJ1-5 and V is TRBV27; 9 positions match TRBD1. The CDR3 is 16 amino acids. V was clipped by 5 bases and J by 3 bases; unmatched bases: 8. The germline gives CDR1 MNHEY, CDR2 SMNVEV (reference sequence).

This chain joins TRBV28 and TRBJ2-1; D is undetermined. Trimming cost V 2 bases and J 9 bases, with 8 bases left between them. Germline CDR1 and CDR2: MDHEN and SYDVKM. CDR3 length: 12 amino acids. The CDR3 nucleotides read TGTGCCAGCAGTTTACGGGTCGGTGAGCAGTTCTTC. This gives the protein CASSLRVGEQFF.

The CDR3 spells CASRSGQGGTEAFF. CDR3 DNA: TGTGCCAGTAGATCCGGACAGGGAGGGACTGAAGCTTTCTTT. The chain is built from TRBV19 and TRBJ1-1; 8 positions match TRBD1. The CDR3 contains 14 residues. CDR1 is LNHDA and CDR2 is SQIVND in the germline V gene (reference sequence). V was pared by 6 bases and J by 5 bases, with 8 bases of the junction left unmatched.

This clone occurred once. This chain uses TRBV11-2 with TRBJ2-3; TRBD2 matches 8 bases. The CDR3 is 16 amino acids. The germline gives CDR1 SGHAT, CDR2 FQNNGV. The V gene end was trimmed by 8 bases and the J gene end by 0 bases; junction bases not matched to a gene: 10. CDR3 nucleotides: TGTGCCAGCGGACCAGCGGGGGCATATAGCACAGATACGCAGTATTTT. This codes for CASGPAGAYSTDTQYF.

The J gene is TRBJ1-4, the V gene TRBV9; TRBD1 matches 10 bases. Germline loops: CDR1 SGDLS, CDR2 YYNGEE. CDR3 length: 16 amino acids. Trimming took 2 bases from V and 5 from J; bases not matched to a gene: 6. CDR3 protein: CASSVGRGQGNEKLFF. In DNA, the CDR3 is TGTGCCAGCAGCGTGGGCCGGGGACAGGGGAATGAAAAACTGTTTTTT.

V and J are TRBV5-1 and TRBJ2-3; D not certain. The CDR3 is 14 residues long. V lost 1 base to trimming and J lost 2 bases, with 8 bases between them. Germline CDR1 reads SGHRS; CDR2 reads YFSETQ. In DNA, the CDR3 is TGCGCCAGCAGCTTGACAGCAAACACAGATACGCAGTATTTT. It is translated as CASSLTANTDTQYF.

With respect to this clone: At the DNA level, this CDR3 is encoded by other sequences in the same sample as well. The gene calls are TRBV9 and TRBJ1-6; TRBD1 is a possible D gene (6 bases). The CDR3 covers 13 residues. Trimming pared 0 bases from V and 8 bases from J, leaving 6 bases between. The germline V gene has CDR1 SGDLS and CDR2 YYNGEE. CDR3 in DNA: TGTGCCAGCAGCGTAGCAGGGGATTCACCCCTCCACTTT. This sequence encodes CASSVAGDSPLHF.

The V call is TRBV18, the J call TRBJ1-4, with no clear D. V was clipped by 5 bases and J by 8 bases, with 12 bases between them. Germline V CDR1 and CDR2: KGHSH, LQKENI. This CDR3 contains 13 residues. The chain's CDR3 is CASSSAGYEKLFF. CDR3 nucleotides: TGTGCCAGCTCATCCGCGGGGTACGAAAAACTGTTTTTT.

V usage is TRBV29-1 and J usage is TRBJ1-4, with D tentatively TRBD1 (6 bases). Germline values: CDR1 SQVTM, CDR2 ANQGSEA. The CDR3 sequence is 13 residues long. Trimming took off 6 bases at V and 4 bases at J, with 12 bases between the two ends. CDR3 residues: CSVPGAGNEKLFF. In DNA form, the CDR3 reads TGCAGCGTACCAGGGGCGGGTAATGAAAAACTGTTTTTT. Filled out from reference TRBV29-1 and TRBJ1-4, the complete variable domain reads SAVISQKPSRDICQRGTSLTIQCQVDSQVTMMFWYRQQPGQSLTLIATANQGSEATYESGFVIDKFPISRPNLTFSTLTVSNMSPEDSSIYLCSVPGAGNEKLFFGSGTQLSVL.

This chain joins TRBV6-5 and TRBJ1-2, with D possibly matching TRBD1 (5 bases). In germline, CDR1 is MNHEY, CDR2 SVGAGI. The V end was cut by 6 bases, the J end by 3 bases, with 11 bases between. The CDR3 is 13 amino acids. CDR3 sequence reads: CASSPGLDYGYTF. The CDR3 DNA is TGTGCCAGCAGCCCGGGACTTGACTATGGCTACACCTTC.

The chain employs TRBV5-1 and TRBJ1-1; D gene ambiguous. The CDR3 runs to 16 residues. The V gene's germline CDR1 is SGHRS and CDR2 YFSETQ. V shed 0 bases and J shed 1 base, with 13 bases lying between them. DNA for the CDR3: TGCGCCAGCAGCTTGGCCGTCGGGTCCCCGAACACTGAAGCTTTCTTT. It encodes CASSLAVGSPNTEAFF. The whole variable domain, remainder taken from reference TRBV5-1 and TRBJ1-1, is KAGVTQTPRYLIKTRGQQVTLSCSPISGHRSVSWYQQTPGQGLQFLFEYFSETQRNKGNFPGRFSGRQFSNSRSEMNVSTLELGDSALYLCASSLAVGSPNTEAFFGQGTRLTVV.

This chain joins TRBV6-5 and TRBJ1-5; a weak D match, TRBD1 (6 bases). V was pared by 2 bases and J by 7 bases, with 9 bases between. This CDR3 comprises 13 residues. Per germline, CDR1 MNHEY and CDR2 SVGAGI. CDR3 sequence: CASSYGGGQPQHF. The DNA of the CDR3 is TGTGCCAGCAGTTACGGGGGGGGCCAGCCCCAGCATTTT.

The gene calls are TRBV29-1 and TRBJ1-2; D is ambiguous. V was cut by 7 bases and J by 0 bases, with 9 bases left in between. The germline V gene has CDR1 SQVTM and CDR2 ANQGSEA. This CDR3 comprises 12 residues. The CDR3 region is CSAPGTNYGYTF. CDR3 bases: TGCAGCGCCCCGGGTACTAACTATGGCTACACCTTC.